This TCR beta chain was sequenced during a study of blood T cells in healthy people across ages (dated by TCRdb to between 2015 and 2017). Turning to the overall study: In model experiments, template switching captured roughly one uniquely barcoded TCR beta cDNA molecule for every two T cells. Four age groups were formed from the donors: young (average around 15 years), middle-aged (roughly 38), aged (roughly 58) and long-lived (around 82). Donors of different ages were randomly distributed across sequencing lanes to avoid experimental bias. To track age-related changes in TCR beta repertoire diversity, the study relied on deep sequencing normalized with unique cDNA molecular identifiers. For two donors (one aged 18 to 30 and one aged 80 or older), the study analyzed two additional independent replicas of 1 million unique cDNA reads from the same blood draw. Paper-wide results and their limitations: As age increased, observed TCR beta diversity per million T cells dropped in a roughly linear way, and a significant reduction was already evident by age 40. Compared with the aged group, more naive CD4+ T cells, fewer expanded clones and increased TCR diversity were shown by the long-lived group, suggesting age selection. Total diversity estimates from one million sequenced T cells were considered lower bounds and underestimates. The percentage of naive T cells measured by flow cytometry correlated strongly with observed TCR beta diversity. The CMV infection status of donors was not known, potentially confounding age-related changes in expanded clonotypes. Conclusive comparison of naive and antigen-experienced compartments was prevented by the profiling of bulk unsorted PBMCs.

The approximately 40 donors, aged about 6 to 95 years, were systemically healthy Caucasian individuals from Russia. Each donor gave approximately 9.4 milliliters of peripheral blood, drawn into EDTA-treated Vacutainer tubes. PBMCs were isolated by Ficoll-Paque density-gradient centrifugation, with at least 7 million obtained per sample. Total RNA, at least 5 micrograms per sample, was extracted from PBMCs with Trizol reagent. The percentages of naive CD45RAhigh/CD27high T cells were determined by flow cytometry on a PBMC aliquot from every donor. Deletion took 2 bases off V and 2 bases off J, with a span of 13 bases between the germline ends. The germline V gene sets CDR1 to SGHVS and CDR2 to FQNEAQ. The CDR3 spans 15 residues, from the cysteine through the phenylalanine. Kept here is only the CDR3 DNA, which spans 45 bases and is read in frame from base 1. Remarks on this clonotype: It lacks a known antigen. No per-base quality is available; no much larger clone lies one base away.

The library was produced with 5' RACE. Sequencing relied on an Illumina HiSeq 2500. A second PCR of roughly 6 to 12 cycles was run with a J-beta primer mix and a sample-barcoded 5' primer. A template-switch 5' adaptor carrying 12 random nucleotides introduced a unique molecular identifier onto each TCR beta cDNA molecule. At least 2.5 million CDR3-containing paired-end reads were obtained from each sample. The Mint cDNA synthesis kit, primed by a TRBC-specific oligonucleotide, was used to synthesize first-strand cDNA from all RNA. Following uracil-DNA glycosylase treatment, all cDNA underwent a first 18-cycle PCR with the universal primers M1SS and BC2_uni_R. The authors processed their data as follows. Normalization of each sample was performed by random selection of 1 million high-quality reads, each carrying a distinct molecular identifier. Instead of being binned into consensus sequences, reads with shared molecular identifiers were discarded. MiTCR, set to a Q25 quality threshold and the strictest error-elimination algorithm, was used for CDR3 identification, clonotype clustering and error correction. A nonparametric unseen species model using Euler transformation provided a lower-bound estimate of total TCR beta diversity. TCRdb applied fastp at Q25 and MiXCR to the public reads, then kept only in-frame beta chains. Rows with one shared CDR3 protein collapse into an entry with the most common genes and DNA. Clone size and V and J calls follow TCRdb, not the original study. A total of more than 800,000 distinct CDR3 sequences appear in this sample, around 43% of them only once. The ten biggest clones cover about 20% of the sample.

The TCR was taken from a woman between 55 and 75 years old in good health. The sequenced sample was blood. Recombination connected TRBV7-8 to TRBJ2-7; there is no confident call for the D gene. The sequenced DNA is TGTGCCAGCAGCTTATCCCCAACAGAGACCTACGAGCAGTACTTC. This sequence encodes CASSLSPTETYEQYF.